This T cell receptor (beta chain) came from a study of cytomegalovirus exposure and HLA in healthy donors (dated by TCRdb to 2016 to 2017). Study-level background: According to an earlier analysis of several hundred of the donors, some 170 million T cells yielded over 100 million unique TCR beta sequences and 250 to 350 Gb of sequence data. About 300 gigabases of sequencing data and some 85 million unique TCR sequences were included in an early release covering about 620 HLA-typed donors. The genetic ancestry cluster associated with self-reported Caucasian donors included over 80% of the 398 genotyped donors. The study was designed to test whether signatures of past pathogen exposure could be identified by cataloging public T cell receptors. The study used immunosequencing to profile the T cell repertoires of several hundred subjects and linked those repertoires to cytomegalovirus serostatus. Along with the 666-subject first cohort, a separate validation cohort of some 130 different subjects was used. High-throughput TCR immunosequencing, statistical association of individual TCRs with disease status, and machine learning were combined to predict cytomegalovirus infection status. In a later analysis, previously published TCR beta repertoires from several hundred donors were re-analyzed and high-resolution HLA genotyping was added so that TCR occurrence patterns could be studied. The later analysis used no new phenotypic data to find candidate immune exposures, relying instead on TCR beta sequences and their occurrence across donors. In an earlier analysis of 500 to 650 of the donors, high-throughput TCR beta sequencing was used to judge whether each TCR beta V gene segment behaved as functional or pseudogenic. Donor age, sex, ethnicity and CMV serostatus were collected together with the repertoire data. A later genetic analysis took genome-wide SNP genotypes for about 65% of the 666 donors and used that subset as a discovery cohort. All discovery cohort repertoires had been generated using a single sequencing platform. HLA typing included class I and class II loci at four-digit resolution. Typing coverage differed by locus: A, B, C, DRB1 and DQB1 were typed in roughly 620-630 donors, DQA1 in about 560, DPA1 in some 600, and DPB1 in around 440. Because of strong linkage in the cohort, roughly five DR-DQ haplotypes were treated as single units for association and clustering. Among 398 genotyped donors of the cohort, an average of about 240,000 unique TCR beta nucleotide sequences were sequenced per donor, approximately 20% of them non-productive. General findings and caveats noted by the study authors: Because HLA typing was unavailable for some donors at each locus, only the typed subset was used in association tests. Some IMGT-functional V segments, including TRBV6-2 and TRBV6-3, could not be told apart with the 87-base-pair reads, so those segments were excluded. The presence/absence analyses assumed that sequencing depth was roughly uniform across donors, and that assumption may not be true. Some 16 rarely observed V segments, including chromosome 9 orphons, were excluded from the earlier analysis of approximately 500 of the donors because counts were too low. A few of the identified cytomegalovirus-associated TCR beta chains were confirmed in vitro to be specific for cytomegalovirus antigens. Strong co-occurrence of HLA alleles, especially DR and DQ, made assigning TCR associations to individual alleles difficult. In this cohort, only TCR beta chains were sequenced, and detectable features were limited by the absence of alpha or paired-chain data. The authors suggested that the approach could potentially be generalized to other disease states and immunological phenotypes. A cluster of highly shared sequence variants was judged likely to represent a technical artifact of the sequencing pipeline. At a false discovery rate of 0.05, a later analysis linked 16,951 TCR beta sequences to specific HLA alleles. The only immune exposure information available for the cohort was CMV serostatus. Broadly in line with IMGT annotations, most TCR beta V segments showed up in productive rearrangements about 90% or about 30% of the time in an earlier analysis of about 500 of the donors. Several of the top co-occurrence clusters appeared to be linked to parvovirus B19, influenza, CMV and Epstein-Barr virus, according to a later analysis. Correlated functional status among segregating V segments might reflect linkage disequilibrium, but an unknown experimental factor could not be ruled out. Compared with the roughly 600-donor mean, donors in an Asian-associated ancestry cluster had fewer N-insertions in productive TCRs, according to a later genetic analysis. A further reported finding was that TCR beta sequences accurately predicted the HLA-A and HLA-B alleles for most subjects in the first cohort. Cytomegalovirus status was reported to be diagnosed by the classifier with high specificity and sensitivity in both the original and validation cohorts. A later genetic analysis associated a missense DCLRE1C variant with V-gene and J-gene trimming of TCR beta chains, and an independent cohort replicated the association. In a later analysis, the rate of TCR association differed among HLA loci, with DRB1 alleles having the most associated TCRs and HLA-C alleles having the fewest. The study gave a list of 150 to 200 TCR beta chains associated with cytomegalovirus. Most TCR sequences were seen in very few donors, while some public TCRs were found in many individuals. In a later analysis, HLA-associated TCR beta chains showed more clonal expansion and lower generation probabilities than non-associated chains that were equally common. In a later analysis, most CMV-associated TCR beta chains were found to appear HLA-restricted, with HLA associations seemingly driven largely by CMV exposure.

Details on this clone: Its binding antigen is unknown. The record has no base qualities; no much larger clone is one base away.

Library creation used the immunoSEQ multiplex PCR assay. For the multiplex PCR, a mixture combining 60 forward primers for TCR Vbeta segments and 13 reverse primers for TCR Jbeta segments was used. A multiplex PCR assay on genomic DNA amplified the CDR3 region of rearranged TCR beta genes. Amplified TCR beta libraries were sequenced as 87-base-pair reads on the Illumina HiSeq System. Processing in the source paper ran as follows. In a later analysis, 80 million or so unique TCR beta chains were counted across the approximately 640 repertoires, and roughly 11 million of these chains were shared by at least two donors. A nearest-neighbor algorithm error-corrected the raw reads and collapsed the reads into unique sequences, merging closely related sequences to remove PCR and sequencing errors. V, D and J gene segments were assigned by aligning CDR3 sequences to IMGT reference sequences. For a sequence to be retained, a match of at least six nucleotides to both a V gene segment and a J gene segment was required. Rearrangements were classified as productive when the CDR3 lacked stop codons and remained in frame with V and J, and all other rearrangements were classified as non-productive. CDR3 was defined by IMGT convention, running from the second conserved V-encoded cysteine to the conserved J-encoded phenylalanine. Sequences without an unambiguous match to a single V gene segment were excluded from the earlier analysis of 450 to 650 of the donors. An earlier analysis of approximately 590 of the donors classified V segments as functional when productive rearrangements were above 56.7% and as segregating when the standard deviation between donors was above 5%. A statistical classification framework was built for diagnosing cytomegalovirus status from the catalog of TCR beta chain sequences. In a later analysis, TCR nucleotide sequences were compared against IMGT/GENE-DB human TR gene sequences so that V and J genes could be assigned. The TCRdist pipeline was used in a later analysis to assign CDR3 sequences and most-parsimonious VDJ recombination scenarios. A later analysis defined each TCR beta chain by its CDR3 amino acid sequence plus V-gene family, and excluded reads lacking a unique V-gene family. To address suspected cross-contamination and a sequencing artifact, a later analysis removed some 620 highly shared, low-generation-probability nucleotide sequences. In a later analysis, a clonal expansion index for each public chain was calculated from normalized within-repertoire ranks of inferred template counts. In a later analysis, generation probabilities were computed using a VDJ recombination model fitted to out-of-frame rearrangements, and the results were checked against IGoR. Hypergeometric tests were used in a later analysis to score TCR-TCR, TCR-HLA and TCR-CMV co-occurrence, with a repertoire-size bias correction applied to the TCR pairs. A later analysis estimated false discovery rates by permuting HLA or CMV assignments 20 times. In a later analysis, co-occurring TCRs were grouped with DBSCAN, and TCRdist sequence similarity was added when clustering was performed within HLA-allele-positive subsets. For co-occurrence clustering, repertoires with fewer than 30,000 or more than 120,000 public chains were excluded, along with four to six repertoires with anomalous nucleotide sharing. What TCRdb holds here is the immuneACCESS table cut down to in-frame rearrangements. Part of the clones is not present; checked against another copy, under half of the missing clones reflect an unresolved V gene, and the others are unexplained. The D gene and trimming were derived from the DNA, and the V and J assignments and clone size from that table. The sample records about 130,000 clones, around 70% of which are singletons. Of the sample, 3% to 4.5% falls within the top ten clones.

The CDR3, from cysteine to phenylalanine, totals 13 residues. This entry keeps only the CDR3 DNA: 39 bases, framed from base 1. The CDR1 and CDR2 encoded by the germline V gene are SGHAT and FQNNGV. The V and J ends are trimmed by 2 bases and 7 bases, leaving 9 bases between them. The cohort comprised some 730 healthy bone marrow donors. At the time of sampling, every cohort member was nominally healthy, though immune exposures that went unrecorded were likely present. The donor tested CMV seropositive and was one of the 289 seropositive cohort members. A peripheral blood sample was collected from each donor, and TCR beta sequencing was performed on peripheral blood mononuclear cells. The Qiagen DNeasy Blood Extraction Kit was used to extract genomic DNA from the blood cell samples.

This TCR was recovered from a man aged 40-55 years in good health and CMV-seropositive. Sequenced sample: PBMCs. The chain links TRBV11-2 with TRBJ2-1; TRBD2 is a weak D gene call, 5 bases matching. The CDR3 amino acid sequence is: CASSLFLANEQFF. The nucleotide sequence is TGTGCCAGCAGCTTATTCTTAGCGAATGAGCAGTTCTTC. Supplemented by the reference TRBV11-2 and TRBJ2-1 proteins around the CDR3, the complete variable domain is EAGVAQSPRYKIIEKRQSVAFWCNPISGHATLYWYQQILGQGPKLLIQFQNNGVVDDSQLPKDRFSAERLKGVDSTLKIQPAKLEDSAVYLCASSLFLANEQFFGPGTRLTVL.